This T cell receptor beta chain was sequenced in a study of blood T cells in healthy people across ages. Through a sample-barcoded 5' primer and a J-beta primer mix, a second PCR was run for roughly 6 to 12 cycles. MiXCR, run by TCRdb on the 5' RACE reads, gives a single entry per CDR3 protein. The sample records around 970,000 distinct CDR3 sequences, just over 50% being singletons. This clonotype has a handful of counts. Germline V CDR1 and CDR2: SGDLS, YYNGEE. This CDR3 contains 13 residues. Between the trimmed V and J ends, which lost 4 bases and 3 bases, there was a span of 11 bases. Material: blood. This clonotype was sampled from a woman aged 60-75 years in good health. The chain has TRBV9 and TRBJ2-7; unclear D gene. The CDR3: CASSPGWHYEQYF. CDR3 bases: TGTGCCAGCAGCCCCGGGTGGCACTACGAGCAGTACTTC.